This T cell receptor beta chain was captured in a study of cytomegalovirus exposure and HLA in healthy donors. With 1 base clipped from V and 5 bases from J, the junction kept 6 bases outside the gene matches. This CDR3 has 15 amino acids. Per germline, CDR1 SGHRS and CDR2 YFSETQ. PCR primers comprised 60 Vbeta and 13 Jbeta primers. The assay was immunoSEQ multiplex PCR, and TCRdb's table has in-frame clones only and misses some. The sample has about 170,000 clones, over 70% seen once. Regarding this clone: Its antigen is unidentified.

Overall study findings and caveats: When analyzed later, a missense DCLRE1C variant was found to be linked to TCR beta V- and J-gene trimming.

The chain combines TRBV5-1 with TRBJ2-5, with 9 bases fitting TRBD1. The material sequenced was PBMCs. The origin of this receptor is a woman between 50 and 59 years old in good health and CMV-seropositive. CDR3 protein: CASSLMGQGGETQYF. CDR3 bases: TGCGCCAGCAGCTTGATGGGACAGGGTGGCGAGACCCAGTACTTC.